The source of this T cell receptor beta chain is a study of T-cell reconstitution after alpha-beta-depleted transplantation in children. Study-wide results and caveats: Surviving recipient T cells and thymic progenitors accounted for the high day-60 TCRbeta diversity observed in some patients. Alpha-beta T cells present about two months after transplant were reported to originate from several hundred expanded graft clones.

The TCRbeta library incorporated unique molecular identifiers. TCRdb used MiXCR to reprocess the PCR reads, holding one entry per CDR3 protein. The sample contains roughly 100,000 distinct CDR3 sequences, under 7% of which appear only once. Concerning this clonotype: Its antigen is not identified.

V lost 0 bases, J lost 2 bases, and 8 bases lay in between. Germline V CDR1 and CDR2: LNHNV, YYDKDF (reference sequence). This CDR3 is 16 amino acids long. The chain recombines TRBV15 with TRBJ2-6; possible D gene TRBD2, 5 bases. The sample consisted of PBMCs, mostly from graft donor cells, taken 60 days after TCRalphabeta/CD19-depleted stem cell transplant. The receptor was isolated from a female patient between 2 and 15 years old who had a stem cell transplant for Fanconi anemia, so the T cells may come from the graft donor. As DNA, the CDR3 is TGTGCCACCAGCAGAGAAAGCGGAGCTGGGGCCAACGTCCTGACTTTC. Amino acid sequence: CATSRESGAGANVLTF.